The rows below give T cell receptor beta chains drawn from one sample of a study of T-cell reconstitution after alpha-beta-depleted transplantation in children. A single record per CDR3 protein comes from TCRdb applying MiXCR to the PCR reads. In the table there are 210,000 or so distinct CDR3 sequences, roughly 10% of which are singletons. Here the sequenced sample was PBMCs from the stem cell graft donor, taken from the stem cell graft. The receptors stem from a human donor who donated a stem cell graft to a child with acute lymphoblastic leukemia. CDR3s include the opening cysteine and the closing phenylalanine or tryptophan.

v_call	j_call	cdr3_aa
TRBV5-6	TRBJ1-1	CASSRYRLLGTEAFF
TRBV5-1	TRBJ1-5	CASSCPRQGEDRELPHSNQPQHF
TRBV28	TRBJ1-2	CASSFWDDYGYTF
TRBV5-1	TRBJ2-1	CASSIDSSGGLGEQFF
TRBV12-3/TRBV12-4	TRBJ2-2	CASSKNTGELFF
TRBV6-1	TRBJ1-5	CASSTDRTGNQPQHF
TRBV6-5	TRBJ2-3	CASSWGHVTDTQYF
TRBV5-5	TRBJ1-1	CASSLVGTGGTEAFF
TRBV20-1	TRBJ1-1	CSARTGMQGAFF
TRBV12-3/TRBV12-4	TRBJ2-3	CASSLWGDTQYF
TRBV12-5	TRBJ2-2	CASAPQSTGELFF
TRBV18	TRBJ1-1	CASSPMSNTEAFF
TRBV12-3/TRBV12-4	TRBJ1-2	CASTKSPLGNYGYTF
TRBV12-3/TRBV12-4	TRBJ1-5	CASSERTGVGNQPQHF